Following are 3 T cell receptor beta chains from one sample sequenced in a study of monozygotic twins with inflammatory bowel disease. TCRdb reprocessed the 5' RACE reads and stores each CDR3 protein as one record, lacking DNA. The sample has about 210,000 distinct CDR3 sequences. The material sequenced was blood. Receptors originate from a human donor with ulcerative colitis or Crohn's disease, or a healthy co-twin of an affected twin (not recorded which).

The CDR3 loop reads CASSFSGGPTDTQYF. The rearrangement joins TRBV7-8 to TRBJ2-3; TCRdb names TRBD1, which stays unverified in the absence of DNA. The CDR3 consists of 15 residues. Germline V lookup: CDR1 SGHVS, CDR2 FQNEAQ.

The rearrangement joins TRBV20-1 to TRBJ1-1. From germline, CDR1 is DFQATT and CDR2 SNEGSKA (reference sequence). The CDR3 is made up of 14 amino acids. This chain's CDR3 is CSASDYPTVTEAFF.

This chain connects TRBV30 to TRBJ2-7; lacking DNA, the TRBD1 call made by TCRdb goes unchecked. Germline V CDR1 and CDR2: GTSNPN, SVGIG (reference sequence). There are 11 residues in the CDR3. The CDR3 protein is CALTRGGEQYF.